This T cell receptor beta chain was captured in a study of cytomegalovirus exposure and HLA in healthy donors. Study background: As released early, the data held about 85 million unique TCRs from HLA-typed donors.

PCR amplification relied on 60 Vbeta primers (plus 13 Jbeta primers). Produced via immunoSEQ multiplex PCR; TCRdb's table is partial and in-frame only. Among about 99,000 clones listed, 75% to 85% were seen once. Germline V gene lookup returns CDR1 SGHTA and CDR2 FQGNSA. V shed 3 bases, J shed 8 bases, and the junction held 11 bases outside the gene matches. This CDR3 is 15 amino acids long. Concerning this clone: Its antigen is unidentified.

Study results and limitations: Earlier analysis found most TCR beta V segments productive about 90% or about 30% of the time. Among the sequence variants, a highly shared cluster was likely an artifact of sequencing.

The receptor comes from a male donor in good health and CMV-seropositive. The sequenced material came from PBMCs. The chain links TRBV7-2 to TRBJ1-2, with 8 nucleotides matching TRBD1. CDR3 in amino acids: CASSLDGQGVEGYTF. CDR3 nucleotides: TGTGCCAGCAGCTTGGATGGACAGGGAGTAGAGGGCTACACCTTC.